This TCR beta chain was sequenced in a study of blood T cell repertoires in COVID-19. Study-wide background: The United States, Italy and Spain provided the acute and convalescent COVID-19 samples. PBMCs, B-cell-depleted T cells, or T cells were the source of the cDNA or gDNA that made up the material.

In the source study's methods: Counts of nucleated cells, estimated from reference gene primer amplification, were obtained. Profiled with immunoSEQ multiplex PCR; TCRdb holds only in-frame clones, not every one. That table gives V, J and clone size, and the DNA gave D and trimming. This table has over 50,000 clones, 80% to 95% appearing once. The V end was cut by 1 base, the J end by 12 bases, with 10 bases between. This CDR3 spans 13 amino acids. Germline CDR1 and CDR2: LGHDT and YNNKEL (reference sequence). This sequence was found in a man aged 50-60 years with active COVID-19. The J gene is TRBJ1-6, the V gene TRBV3-1 (or the pseudogene TRBV3-2); unclear D gene. The sequenced material came from peripheral blood. CDR3 sequence reads: CASSQGEGLPLHF. The DNA of the CDR3 is TGTGCCAGCAGCCAAGGGGAGGGATTACCCCTCCACTTT.